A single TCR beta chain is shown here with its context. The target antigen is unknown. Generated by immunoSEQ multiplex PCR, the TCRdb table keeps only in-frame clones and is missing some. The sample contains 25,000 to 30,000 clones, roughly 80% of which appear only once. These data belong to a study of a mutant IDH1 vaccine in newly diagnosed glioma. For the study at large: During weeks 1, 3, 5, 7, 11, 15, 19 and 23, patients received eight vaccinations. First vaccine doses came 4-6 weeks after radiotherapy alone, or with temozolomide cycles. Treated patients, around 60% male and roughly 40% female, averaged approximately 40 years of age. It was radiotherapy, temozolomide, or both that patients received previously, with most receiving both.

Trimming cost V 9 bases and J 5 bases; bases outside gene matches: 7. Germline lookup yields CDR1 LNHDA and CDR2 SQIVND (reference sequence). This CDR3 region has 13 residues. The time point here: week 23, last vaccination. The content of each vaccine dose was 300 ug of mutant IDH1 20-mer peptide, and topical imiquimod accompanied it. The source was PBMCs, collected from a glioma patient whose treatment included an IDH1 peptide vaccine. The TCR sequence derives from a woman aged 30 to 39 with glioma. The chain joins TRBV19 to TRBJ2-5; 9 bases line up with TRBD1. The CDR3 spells CASTDRGRETQYF. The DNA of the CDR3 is TGTGCCAGCACGGACAGGGGCCGGGAGACCCAGTACTTC.